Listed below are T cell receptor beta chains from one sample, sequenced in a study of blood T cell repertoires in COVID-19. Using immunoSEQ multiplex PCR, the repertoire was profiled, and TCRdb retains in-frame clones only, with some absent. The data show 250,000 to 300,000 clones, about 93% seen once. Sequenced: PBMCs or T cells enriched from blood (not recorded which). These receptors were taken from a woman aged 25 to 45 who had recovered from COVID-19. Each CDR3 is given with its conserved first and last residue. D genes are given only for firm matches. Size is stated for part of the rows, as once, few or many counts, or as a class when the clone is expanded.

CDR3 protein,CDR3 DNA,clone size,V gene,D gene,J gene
CSVARTGDIPEAFF,TGCAGCGTCGCTAGGACAGGGGATATCCCTGAAGCTTTCTTT,-,TRBV29-1,TRBD1,TRBJ1-1
CASSLSGTAGQPQHF,TGTGCCAGCAGCTTAAGCGGCACCGCGGGACAGCCCCAGCATTTT,-,TRBV7-3,-,TRBJ1-5
CASSHTGTGANEQYF,TGTGCCAGCAGCCATACCGGGACAGGGGCCAACGAGCAGTACTTC,-,TRBV4-2,TRBD1,TRBJ2-7
CASSERLANANTGELFF,TGCGCCAGCAGTGAGCGACTAGCGAACGCGAACACCGGGGAGCTGTTTTTT,once,TRBV10-1,TRBD2,TRBJ2-2
CSVGQGLATEAFF,TGCAGCGTCGGACAGGGGTTGGCGACTGAAGCTTTCTTT,-,TRBV29-1,TRBD1,TRBJ1-1
CSVEDRRQAGEKLFF,TGCAGCGTTGAAGATCGTCGGCAGGCGGGTGAAAAACTGTTTTTT,-,TRBV29-1,-,TRBJ1-4
CAWSLIRGGQYF,TGTGCCTGGAGTCTAATACGGGGGGGGCAGTACTTC,-,TRBV30,TRBD2,TRBJ2-7
CASSSPGTGGNYEQYF,TGTGCCAGCAGTTCCCCCGGGACAGGGGGAAACTACGAGCAGTACTTC,-,TRBV28,TRBD1,TRBJ2-7
CATSDAGQHYGYTF,TGTGCCACCAGTGATGCAGGACAACACTATGGCTACACCTTC,-,TRBV24-1,-,TRBJ1-2
CASSRQITGELFF,TGTGCCAGCAGCCGACAGATCACCGGGGAGCTGTTTTTT,-,TRBV12-3/TRBV12-4,-,TRBJ2-2
CASSARRRESEQFF,TGTGCCAGCAGCGCACGGAGGCGGGAGTCCGAGCAGTTCTTC,-,TRBV16,TRBD2,TRBJ2-1
CASRGTGTRYGYTF,TGTGCCAGCAGAGGGACAGGGACGAGGTATGGCTACACCTTC,-,TRBV6-5,TRBD1,TRBJ1-2
CASLQGTSTDTQYF,TGTGCCAGCCTACAGGGCACTAGCACAGATACGCAGTATTTT,-,TRBV2,-,TRBJ2-3
CASSPLVTGTGNQPQHF,TGTGCCAGCTCACCTCTCGTCACCGGGACAGGCAATCAGCCCCAGCATTTT,-,TRBV18,TRBD1,TRBJ1-5
CVLQGSGNTGELFF,TGTGTCCTACAGGGGTCGGGGAACACCGGGGAGCTGTTTTTT,-,TRBV6-5,TRBD1,TRBJ2-2
CAWSVLFGRGMNTEAFF,TGTGCCTGGAGTGTACTTTTTGGTAGAGGGATGAACACTGAAGCTTTCTTT,-,TRBV30,-,TRBJ1-1
CASSSTGGYEQYF,TGTGCCAGCAGCTCAACAGGGGGCTACGAGCAGTACTTC,-,TRBV7-9,TRBD1,TRBJ2-7
CASSHRTVSPTSYNEQFF,TGTGCCAGCAGCCACCGGACAGTCTCCCCGACCTCCTACAATGAGCAGTTCTTC,-,TRBV7-8,-,TRBJ2-1
CASSYRNEGDQYF,TGTGCCAGCAGTTATCGAAACGAGGGGGATCAGTACTTC,few,TRBV6-5,-,TRBJ2-5
CASSLNGLAGGRFSQETQYF,TGCGCCAGCAGCTTGAATGGACTAGCGGGAGGCCGATTTTCTCAAGAGACCCAGTACTTC,-,TRBV5-1,TRBD2,TRBJ2-5
CASSYDRAKPNTGELFF,TGTGCCAGCAGTTACGACAGGGCAAAGCCGAACACCGGGGAGCTGTTTTTT,-,TRBV6-2/TRBV6-3,TRBD1,TRBJ2-2
CASSQPAGTEAFF,TGTGCCAGCAGCCAACCTGCGGGGACTGAAGCTTTCTTT,-,TRBV3-1/TRBV3-2,-,TRBJ1-1
CASSFNLGGDTQYF,TGTGCCAGCAGTTTTAATCTTGGGGGGGATACGCAGTATTTT,-,TRBV27,-,TRBJ2-3
CASSFDRRAQPQHF,TGTGCCAGCAGCTTTGACAGGCGGGCTCAGCCCCAGCATTTT,-,TRBV2,-,TRBJ1-5
CASSREGNSPLHF,TGTGCCAGCAGTCGAGAGGGTAATTCACCCCTCCACTTT,-,TRBV9,-,TRBJ1-6
CASAGQQQETQYF,TGTGCCAGCGCTGGACAGCAACAAGAGACCCAGTACTTC,few,TRBV2,-,TRBJ2-5
CASSQGGGGHQPQHF,TGCGCCAGCAGCCAAGGGGGCGGGGGCCATCAGCCCCAGCATTTT,-,TRBV4-3,-,TRBJ1-5
CASNDGLGGTDTQYF,TGTGCCAGCAACGACGGCCTAGGGGGCACAGATACGCAGTATTTT,-,TRBV5-8,-,TRBJ2-3
CASSSPRGGTDTQYF,TGTGCCAGCAGTTCCCCCCGGGGGGGCACAGATACGCAGTATTTT,-,TRBV27,TRBD2,TRBJ2-3
CASSPHASGPGGDTQYF,TGTGCCAGCAGCCCCCACGCGTCGGGACCTGGGGGGGATACGCAGTATTTT,-,TRBV4-2,-,TRBJ2-3
CASSIDLGGSYEQYF,TGTGCCAGTAGTATAGATCTTGGCGGGAGTTACGAGCAGTACTTC,-,TRBV19,TRBD2,TRBJ2-7
CASSQSPGTEETQYF,TGCGCCAGCAGCCAATCCCCCGGGACAGAGGAGACCCAGTACTTC,-,TRBV4-1,TRBD1,TRBJ2-5
CASSPTGLYGYTF,TGTGCCAGCTCACCGACAGGGCTCTATGGCTACACCTTC,-,TRBV18,TRBD1,TRBJ1-2
CSAGLPNTEAFF,TGCAGCGCGGGACTGCCGAACACTGAAGCTTTCTTT,-,TRBV29-1,-,TRBJ1-1
CASSLGQASYEQYF,TGTGCCAGCAGCCTTGGACAGGCCTCCTACGAGCAGTACTTC,-,TRBV7-2,TRBD1,TRBJ2-7
CSASMAGMNTEAFF,TGCAGTGCTAGTATGGCAGGGATGAACACTGAAGCTTTCTTT,-,TRBV20-1,-,TRBJ1-1
CASSQEPGPTADEQYF,TGTGCCAGCAGCCAAGAACCCGGTCCGACCGCGGACGAGCAGTACTTC,-,TRBV4-2,-,TRBJ2-7
CASSAGDNNYGYTF,TGTGCCAGCAGCGCGGGCGACAATAACTATGGCTACACCTTC,-,TRBV5-5,-,TRBJ1-2
CASSLPLASSTDTQYF,TGCGCCAGCAGCCTTCCTCTAGCGTCAAGCACAGATACGCAGTATTTT,-,TRBV4-1,-,TRBJ2-3
CASSERTGHQPQHF,TGTGCCAGCAGTGAACGAACAGGGCATCAGCCCCAGCATTTT,-,TRBV2,-,TRBJ1-5
CASSPFGGGVNTEAFF,TGTGCCAGCTCACCATTCGGAGGTGGGGTGAACACTGAAGCTTTCTTT,-,TRBV18,-,TRBJ1-1
CASASYYGYTF,TGTGCCAGCGCAAGCTACTATGGCTACACCTTC,-,TRBV27,-,TRBJ1-2
CASSQSPRDAGPYNSPLHF,TGTGCCAGCAGCCAATCCCCCCGTGACGCAGGCCCCTATAATTCACCCCTCCACTTT,-,TRBV4-2,-,TRBJ1-6
CASSPTRLAGAGTQYF,TGCGCCAGCAGCCCGACCAGACTAGCGGGAGCGGGTACGCAGTATTTT,-,TRBV23-1,TRBD2,TRBJ2-3
CASQIGMTGANEKLFF,TGTGCCAGCCAGATTGGGATGACAGGAGCTAATGAAAAACTGTTTTTT,-,TRBV7-9,-,TRBJ1-4
CASSLTGDQETQYF,TGCGCCAGCAGCTTAACAGGGGACCAAGAGACCCAGTACTTC,-,TRBV5-1,TRBD1,TRBJ2-5
CASSTSQGGNQPQHF,TGTGCCAGTAGTACCTCGCAGGGAGGTAATCAGCCCCAGCATTTT,-,TRBV19,-,TRBJ1-5
CASSLKSSYNSPLHF,TGTGCCAGCAGTTTGAAGAGCTCCTATAATTCACCCCTCCACTTT,-,TRBV27,-,TRBJ1-6
CASSLFQGQGRTEAFF,TGTGCCAGCAGCTTATTCCAAGGACAGGGTCGCACTGAAGCTTTCTTT,-,TRBV7-3,TRBD1,TRBJ1-1
CASSAPRQPGNTIYF,TGTGCCAGCTCAGCCCCTCGACAGCCTGGAAACACCATATATTTT,-,TRBV18,-,TRBJ1-3